This T cell receptor beta chain was observed in a study of OX40 agonist ivuxolimab in advanced cancers. Repertoires were generated with immunoSEQ multiplex PCR, while TCRdb's copy carries only in-frame clones and drops some. Of some 74,000 clones listed, approximately 90% are singletons. The investigators sampled blood at baseline, at cycle 4 day 1, and at cycle 7 day 1. Trimming shortened V by 4 bases and J by 4 bases, and 16 bases separated the two germline ends. CDR3 size: 15 residues. Germline V gene lookup returns CDR1 MNHEY and CDR2 SMNVEV (reference sequence). The sample in question was CD4+ or CD8+ T cells sorted from blood, obtained in a trial of the OX40 agonist ivuxolimab. This receptor was taken from an adult with an advanced solid tumor such as melanoma, head and neck, liver or kidney cancer. V and J are TRBV27 and TRBJ1-1, with no clear D. The CDR3 bases are TGTGCCAGCAGTTCTGATCGAGACTCCCGCACTGAAGCTTTCTTT. It specifies CASSSDRDSRTEAFF.